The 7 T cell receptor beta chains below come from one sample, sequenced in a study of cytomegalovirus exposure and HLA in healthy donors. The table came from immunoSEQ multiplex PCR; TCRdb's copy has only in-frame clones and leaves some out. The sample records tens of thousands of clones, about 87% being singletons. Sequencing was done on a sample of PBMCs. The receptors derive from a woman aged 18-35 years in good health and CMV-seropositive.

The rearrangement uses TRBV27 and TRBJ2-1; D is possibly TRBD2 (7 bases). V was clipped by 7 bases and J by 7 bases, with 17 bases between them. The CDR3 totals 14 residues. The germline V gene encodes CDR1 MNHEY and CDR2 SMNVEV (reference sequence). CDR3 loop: CASNMGGLWNEQFF. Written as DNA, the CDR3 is TGTGCCAGCAACATGGGGGGGCTATGGAATGAGCAGTTCTTC.

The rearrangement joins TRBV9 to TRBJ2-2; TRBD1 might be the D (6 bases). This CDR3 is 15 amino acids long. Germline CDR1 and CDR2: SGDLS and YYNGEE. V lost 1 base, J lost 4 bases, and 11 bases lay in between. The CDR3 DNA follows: TGTGCCAGCAGCGTACAGGGGCCACTCACCGGGGAGCTGTTTTTT. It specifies CASSVQGPLTGELFF.

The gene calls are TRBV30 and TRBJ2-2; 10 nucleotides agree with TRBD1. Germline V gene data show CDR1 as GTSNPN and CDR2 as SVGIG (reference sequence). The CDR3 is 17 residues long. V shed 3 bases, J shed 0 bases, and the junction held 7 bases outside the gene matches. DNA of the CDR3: TGTGCCTGGAGGGGCCCGGGACAGGGGTCGAACACCGGGGAGCTGTTTTTT. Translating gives CAWRGPGQGSNTGELFF.

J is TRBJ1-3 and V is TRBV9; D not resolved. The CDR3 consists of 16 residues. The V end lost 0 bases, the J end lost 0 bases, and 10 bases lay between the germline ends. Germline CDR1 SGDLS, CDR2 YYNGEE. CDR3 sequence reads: CASSVAPTVSGNTIYF. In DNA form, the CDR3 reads TGTGCCAGCAGCGTAGCTCCAACAGTCTCTGGAAACACCATATATTTT.

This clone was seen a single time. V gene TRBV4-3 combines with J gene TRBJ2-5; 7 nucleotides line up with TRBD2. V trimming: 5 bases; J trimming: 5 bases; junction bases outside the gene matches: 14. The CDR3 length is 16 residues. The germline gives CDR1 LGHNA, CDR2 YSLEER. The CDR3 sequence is CASSLGTSAGRETQYF. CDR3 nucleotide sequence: TGCGCCAGCAGCTTGGGCACTAGCGCCGGGCGGGAGACCCAGTACTTC.

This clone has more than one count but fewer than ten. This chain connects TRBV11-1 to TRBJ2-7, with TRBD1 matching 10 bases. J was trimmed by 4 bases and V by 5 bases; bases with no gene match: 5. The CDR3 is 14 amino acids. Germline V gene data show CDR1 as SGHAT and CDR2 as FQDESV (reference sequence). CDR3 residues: CASSAGQGSYEQYF. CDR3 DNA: TGTGCCAGCAGCGCGGGACAGGGGTCATACGAGCAGTACTTC.

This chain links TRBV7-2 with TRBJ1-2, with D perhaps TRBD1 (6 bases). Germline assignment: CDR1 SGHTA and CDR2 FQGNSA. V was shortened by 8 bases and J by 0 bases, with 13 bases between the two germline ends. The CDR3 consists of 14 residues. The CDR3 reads CASGQQGSNYGYTF. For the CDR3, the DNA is TGTGCCAGCGGACAACAGGGATCTAACTATGGCTACACCTTC.